A selection of T cell receptor beta chains follows, all from one sample in a study of Ad26.COV2.S vaccination and SARS-CoV-2 variants. Sequencing was performed with immunoSEQ multiplex PCR; in TCRdb, only in-frame clones are kept and a portion is missing. The data hold about 400,000 clones, with roughly nine tenths observed a single time. Material: peripheral blood, obtained in a trial of Ad26.COV2.S vaccine versus placebo. These receptors all come from a person between 18 and 59 years old who received the Ad26.COV2.S COVID-19 vaccine or a placebo. Both conserved end residues are part of each CDR3. Fields, in order: J gene, CDR3 length, D gene, V gene, clone size, CDR3 protein, CDR3 DNA. A D gene is named only where the DNA matches it firmly. Clone size is stated in some rows and not others, as once, few, many or a class when expanded.

J gene: TRBJ2-3
CDR3 length: 16
D gene: TRBD1
V gene: TRBV15
clone size: -
CDR3 protein: CATSRDLGTGVDTQYF
CDR3 DNA: TGTGCCACCAGCAGAGATCTGGGGACAGGGGTGGATACGCAGTATTTT

J gene: TRBJ2-5
CDR3 length: 15
D gene: -
V gene: TRBV5-6
clone size: once
CDR3 protein: CASSLTGEGQETQYF
CDR3 DNA: TGTGCCAGCAGCTTGACAGGGGAGGGACAAGAGACCCAGTACTTC

J gene: TRBJ2-7
CDR3 length: 14
D gene: -
V gene: TRBV18
clone size: -
CDR3 protein: CASSPSGTSYEQYF
CDR3 DNA: TGTGCCAGCTCACCCTCCGGGACCTCCTACGAGCAGTACTTC

J gene: TRBJ2-1
CDR3 length: 17
D gene: -
V gene: TRBV15
clone size: -
CDR3 protein: CATSRSLQGAFYNEQFF
CDR3 DNA: TGTGCCACCAGCAGATCCCTACAGGGAGCCTTTTACAATGAGCAGTTCTTC

J gene: TRBJ2-3
CDR3 length: 10
D gene: -
V gene: TRBV29-1
clone size: -
CDR3 protein: CSVERGTQYF
CDR3 DNA: TGCAGCGTTGAAAGGGGAACGCAGTATTTT

J gene: TRBJ2-7
CDR3 length: 14
D gene: -
V gene: TRBV19
clone size: -
CDR3 protein: CASSTAGGPYEQYF
CDR3 DNA: TGTGCCAGTAGTACGGCAGGGGGGCCCTACGAGCAGTACTTC

J gene: TRBJ1-1
CDR3 length: 15
D gene: -
V gene: TRBV18
clone size: -
CDR3 protein: CASSRTTQENTEAFF
CDR3 DNA: TGTGCCAGCTCACGCACAACCCAAGAGAACACTGAAGCTTTCTTT

J gene: TRBJ2-5
CDR3 length: 17
D gene: TRBD2
V gene: TRBV3-1/TRBV3-2
clone size: -
CDR3 protein: CASSQWQLAGRQETQYF
CDR3 DNA: TGTGCCAGCAGCCAATGGCAACTAGCGGGGAGACAAGAGACCCAGTACTTC

J gene: TRBJ1-1
CDR3 length: 15
D gene: -
V gene: TRBV5-1
clone size: -
CDR3 protein: CASSLGSGKNTEAFF
CDR3 DNA: TGCGCCAGCAGCTTGGGATCCGGGAAGAACACTGAAGCTTTCTTT

J gene: TRBJ1-4
CDR3 length: 11
D gene: -
V gene: TRBV29-1
clone size: once
CDR3 protein: CSAAEGEKLFF
CDR3 DNA: TGCAGCGCGGCGGAGGGTGAAAAACTGTTTTTT

J gene: TRBJ2-2
CDR3 length: 17
D gene: TRBD2
V gene: TRBV24-1
clone size: -
CDR3 protein: CATSGIRSGGNTGELFF
CDR3 DNA: TGTGCCACCAGTGGTATTCGAAGCGGGGGAAACACCGGGGAGCTGTTTTTT

J gene: TRBJ2-7
CDR3 length: 13
D gene: TRBD1
V gene: TRBV29-1
clone size: -
CDR3 protein: CSVGQGVGYEQYF
CDR3 DNA: TGCAGCGTGGGACAGGGTGTGGGGTACGAGCAGTACTTC

J gene: TRBJ2-7
CDR3 length: 14
D gene: -
V gene: TRBV5-8
clone size: -
CDR3 protein: CASSLAPGNYEQYF
CDR3 DNA: TGTGCCAGCAGCTTGGCCCCAGGGAATTACGAGCAGTACTTC

J gene: TRBJ1-2
CDR3 length: 13
D gene: -
V gene: TRBV11-2
clone size: -
CDR3 protein: CASSLDSSSGYTF
CDR3 DNA: TGTGCCAGCAGCTTAGACTCTTCTTCTGGCTACACCTTC

J gene: TRBJ1-2
CDR3 length: 15
D gene: -
V gene: TRBV7-8
clone size: -
CDR3 protein: CASSLLDPSRGGYTF
CDR3 DNA: TGTGCCAGCAGCCTCTTGGACCCCTCCAGAGGAGGCTACACCTTC

J gene: TRBJ2-7
CDR3 length: 13
D gene: -
V gene: TRBV12-3/TRBV12-4
clone size: -
CDR3 protein: CASRETGADEQYF
CDR3 DNA: TGTGCCAGCAGGGAGACAGGAGCTGACGAGCAGTACTTC

J gene: TRBJ1-1
CDR3 length: 15
D gene: -
V gene: TRBV4-1
clone size: -
CDR3 protein: CASSQGGLGGTEAFF
CDR3 DNA: TGCGCCAGCAGCCAAGGGGGGTTAGGGGGCACTGAAGCTTTCTTT

J gene: TRBJ1-2
CDR3 length: 13
D gene: -
V gene: TRBV7-9
clone size: once
CDR3 protein: CASSSGGDYGYTF
CDR3 DNA: TGTGCCAGCAGCTCGGGAGGAGACTATGGCTACACCTTC

J gene: TRBJ2-7
CDR3 length: 15
D gene: TRBD1
V gene: TRBV6-5
clone size: once
CDR3 protein: CASSRPGTGSYEQYF
CDR3 DNA: TGTGCCAGCAGTAGACCCGGGACAGGGTCATACGAGCAGTACTTC

J gene: TRBJ2-2
CDR3 length: 15
D gene: -
V gene: TRBV25-1
clone size: -
CDR3 protein: CASSATGSNTGELFF
CDR3 DNA: TGTGCCAGCAGCGCAACAGGGTCGAACACCGGGGAGCTGTTTTTT

J gene: TRBJ1-6
CDR3 length: 14
D gene: -
V gene: TRBV5-1
clone size: -
CDR3 protein: CASSLRGMDSPLHF
CDR3 DNA: TGCGCCAGCAGCTTGAGGGGAATGGATTCACCCCTCCACTTT

J gene: TRBJ1-3
CDR3 length: 14
D gene: -
V gene: TRBV2
clone size: -
CDR3 protein: CASRGGISGNTIYF
CDR3 DNA: TGTGCCAGCAGGGGGGGCATATCTGGAAACACCATATATTTT

J gene: TRBJ1-2
CDR3 length: 17
D gene: TRBD1
V gene: TRBV7-9
clone size: -
CDR3 protein: CASSPPSRDRGSYGYTF
CDR3 DNA: TGTGCCAGCAGCCCACCATCCCGGGACAGGGGTAGCTATGGCTACACCTTC

J gene: TRBJ2-1
CDR3 length: 11
D gene: TRBD1
V gene: TRBV20-1
clone size: -
CDR3 protein: CSADRANEQFF
CDR3 DNA: TGCAGTGCTGACAGGGCGAATGAGCAGTTCTTC

J gene: TRBJ1-2
CDR3 length: 12
D gene: -
V gene: TRBV30
clone size: -
CDR3 protein: CAWTGGLNGYTF
CDR3 DNA: TGTGCCTGGACGGGAGGTCTTAATGGCTACACCTTC

J gene: TRBJ2-5
CDR3 length: 14
D gene: -
V gene: TRBV4-1
clone size: -
CDR3 protein: CASSQERVRETQYF
CDR3 DNA: TGCGCCAGCAGCCAAGAGAGGGTAAGGGAGACCCAGTACTTC

J gene: TRBJ2-5
CDR3 length: 15
D gene: TRBD1
V gene: TRBV6-5
clone size: -
CDR3 protein: CASSYGQGAQETQYF
CDR3 DNA: TGTGCCAGCAGTTACGGACAGGGGGCACAAGAGACCCAGTACTTC

J gene: TRBJ2-1
CDR3 length: 16
D gene: -
V gene: TRBV7-9
clone size: -
CDR3 protein: CASSDRNLYEWYEQFF
CDR3 DNA: TGTGCCAGCAGCGACCGAAACCTATACGAGTGGTATGAGCAGTTCTTC

J gene: TRBJ2-6
CDR3 length: 16
D gene: -
V gene: TRBV15
clone size: -
CDR3 protein: CATSRSVSSGANVLTF
CDR3 DNA: TGTGCCACCAGCAGATCGGTGAGCTCTGGGGCCAACGTCCTGACTTTC

J gene: TRBJ2-5
CDR3 length: 15
D gene: TRBD2
V gene: TRBV7-2
clone size: -
CDR3 protein: CASSYTSGGAETQYF
CDR3 DNA: TGTGCCAGCAGCTACACTAGCGGGGGGGCGGAGACCCAGTACTTC

J gene: TRBJ2-1
CDR3 length: 15
D gene: -
V gene: TRBV9
clone size: -
CDR3 protein: CASSVVNGANNEQFF
CDR3 DNA: TGTGCCAGCAGCGTAGTGAACGGGGCAAACAATGAGCAGTTCTTC

J gene: TRBJ1-2
CDR3 length: 14
D gene: -
V gene: TRBV2
clone size: -
CDR3 protein: CASREPPGEAGYTF
CDR3 DNA: TGTGCCAGCAGGGAGCCCCCGGGGGAGGCTGGCTACACCTTC

J gene: TRBJ2-3
CDR3 length: 12
D gene: TRBD1
V gene: TRBV27
clone size: -
CDR3 protein: CASSQGADTQYF
CDR3 DNA: TGTGCCAGCAGCCAGGGGGCAGATACGCAGTATTTT

J gene: TRBJ2-3
CDR3 length: 15
D gene: TRBD1
V gene: TRBV24-1
clone size: -
CDR3 protein: CATSDSGQGIDTQYF
CDR3 DNA: TGTGCCACCAGTGATTCAGGACAGGGGATAGATACGCAGTATTTT

J gene: TRBJ2-7
CDR3 length: 14
D gene: TRBD1
V gene: TRBV5-1
clone size: -
CDR3 protein: CASSGGQGAYEQYF
CDR3 DNA: TGCGCCAGCAGCGGGGGACAGGGGGCGTACGAGCAGTACTTC

J gene: TRBJ1-5
CDR3 length: 16
D gene: -
V gene: TRBV3-1/TRBV3-2
clone size: -
CDR3 protein: CASSQDGGLRKQPQHF
CDR3 DNA: TGTGCCAGCAGCCAAGATGGAGGGTTACGGAAACAGCCCCAGCATTTT

J gene: TRBJ1-6
CDR3 length: 15
D gene: -
V gene: TRBV5-5
clone size: -
CDR3 protein: CASSPRRDPGSPLHF
CDR3 DNA: TGTGCCAGCAGCCCAAGGAGGGACCCAGGTTCACCCCTCCACTTT

J gene: TRBJ1-6
CDR3 length: 15
D gene: TRBD1
V gene: TRBV11-2
clone size: -
CDR3 protein: CASSAGTGQNSPLHF
CDR3 DNA: TGTGCCAGCAGCGCCGGGACAGGCCAGAATTCACCCCTCCACTTT

J gene: TRBJ2-2
CDR3 length: 18
D gene: -
V gene: TRBV7-9
clone size: -
CDR3 protein: CASRLEVTGEVYTGELFF
CDR3 DNA: TGTGCCAGCCGGCTTGAGGTTACAGGGGAGGTGTACACCGGGGAGCTGTTTTTT

J gene: TRBJ2-1
CDR3 length: 14
D gene: -
V gene: TRBV5-4
clone size: -
CDR3 protein: CASSLGGGPDEQFF
CDR3 DNA: TGTGCCAGCAGCCTGGGGGGGGGCCCGGATGAGCAGTTCTTC

J gene: TRBJ2-1
CDR3 length: 14
D gene: -
V gene: TRBV10-3
clone size: -
CDR3 protein: CAIGQIDSYNEQFF
CDR3 DNA: TGTGCCATCGGCCAGATAGACTCCTACAATGAGCAGTTCTTC

J gene: TRBJ1-1
CDR3 length: 14
D gene: -
V gene: TRBV25-1
clone size: -
CDR3 protein: CASSFGVGNTEAFF
CDR3 DNA: TGTGCCAGCAGTTTTGGGGTTGGGAACACTGAAGCTTTCTTT

J gene: TRBJ1-2
CDR3 length: 14
D gene: -
V gene: TRBV19
clone size: -
CDR3 protein: CASSPPTGSDGYTF
CDR3 DNA: TGTGCCAGTAGCCCTCCGACGGGGAGCGATGGCTACACCTTC

J gene: TRBJ1-5
CDR3 length: 15
D gene: TRBD1
V gene: TRBV10-3
clone size: -
CDR3 protein: CAISLTGASNQPQHF
CDR3 DNA: TGTGCCATCAGCCTGACAGGGGCAAGCAATCAGCCCCAGCATTTT

J gene: TRBJ1-4
CDR3 length: 15
D gene: TRBD1
V gene: TRBV7-9
clone size: -
CDR3 protein: CASSLVGQGVEKLFF
CDR3 DNA: TGTGCCAGCAGCTTAGTGGGGCAGGGGGTTGAAAAACTGTTTTTT

J gene: TRBJ2-3
CDR3 length: 14
D gene: -
V gene: TRBV3-1/TRBV3-2
clone size: -
CDR3 protein: CASSQRNIRDTQYF
CDR3 DNA: TGTGCCAGCAGCCAACGCAATATCAGAGATACGCAGTATTTT

J gene: TRBJ1-2
CDR3 length: 15
D gene: -
V gene: TRBV5-1
clone size: -
CDR3 protein: CASSYVGASGYGYTF
CDR3 DNA: TGCGCCAGCAGCTATGTGGGGGCGTCAGGCTATGGCTACACCTTC

J gene: TRBJ2-7
CDR3 length: 17
D gene: -
V gene: TRBV6-2/TRBV6-3
clone size: -
CDR3 protein: CASTPPGSGVGTYEQYF
CDR3 DNA: TGTGCCAGCACCCCCCCAGGGTCCGGGGTGGGCACCTACGAGCAGTACTTC

J gene: TRBJ1-1
CDR3 length: 14
D gene: -
V gene: TRBV2
clone size: few
CDR3 protein: CASSTIGMNTEAFF
CDR3 DNA: TGTGCCAGCAGCACAATCGGGATGAACACTGAAGCTTTCTTT

J gene: TRBJ1-2
CDR3 length: 15
D gene: -
V gene: TRBV4-3
clone size: once
CDR3 protein: CASSQSPGPNYGYTF
CDR3 DNA: TGCGCCAGCAGCCAATCACCGGGGCCTAACTATGGCTACACCTTC

J gene: TRBJ1-1
CDR3 length: 13
D gene: -
V gene: TRBV6-2/TRBV6-3
clone size: once
CDR3 protein: CASSYLNRVEAFF
CDR3 DNA: TGTGCCAGCAGTTACCTTAACAGGGTTGAAGCTTTCTTT

J gene: TRBJ1-6
CDR3 length: 17
D gene: -
V gene: TRBV7-2
clone size: once
CDR3 protein: CASSFLSPSGGWSPLHF
CDR3 DNA: TGTGCCAGCAGCTTCCTAAGTCCCTCGGGGGGCTGGTCACCCCTCCACTTT